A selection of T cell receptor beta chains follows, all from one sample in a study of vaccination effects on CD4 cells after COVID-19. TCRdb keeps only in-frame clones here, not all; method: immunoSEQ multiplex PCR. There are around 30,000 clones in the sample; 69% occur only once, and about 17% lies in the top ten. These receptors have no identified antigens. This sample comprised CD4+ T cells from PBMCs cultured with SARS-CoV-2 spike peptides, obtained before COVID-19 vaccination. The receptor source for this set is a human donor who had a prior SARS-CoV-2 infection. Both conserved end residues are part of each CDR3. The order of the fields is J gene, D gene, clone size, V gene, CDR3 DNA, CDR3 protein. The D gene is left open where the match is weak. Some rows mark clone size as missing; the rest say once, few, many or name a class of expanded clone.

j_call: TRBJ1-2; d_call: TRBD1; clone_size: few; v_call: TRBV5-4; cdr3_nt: TGTGCCAGCAGCGCCTTACAGGGGCGGAGTGGCTACACCTTC; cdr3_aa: CASSALQGRSGYTF
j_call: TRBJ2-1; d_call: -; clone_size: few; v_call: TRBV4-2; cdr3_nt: TGTGCCAGCAGCCGAGAACAGGTTTTTGAGCAGTTCTTC; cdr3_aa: CASSREQVFEQFF
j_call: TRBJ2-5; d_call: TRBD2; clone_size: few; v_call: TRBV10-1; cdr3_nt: TGCGCCAGCAAATTCGGGGGGACTGACCAAGAGACCCAGTACTTC; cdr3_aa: CASKFGGTDQETQYF
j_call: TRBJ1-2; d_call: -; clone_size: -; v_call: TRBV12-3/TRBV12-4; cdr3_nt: TGTGTCACGAAGTCCCGGGTCAACTATGGCTACACCTTC; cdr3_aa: CVTKSRVNYGYTF
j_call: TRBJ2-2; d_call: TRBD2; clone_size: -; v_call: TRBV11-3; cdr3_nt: TGTGCCAGCGGCAGCGGGAGGCTGAACACCGGGGAGCTGTTTTTT; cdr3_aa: CASGSGRLNTGELFF
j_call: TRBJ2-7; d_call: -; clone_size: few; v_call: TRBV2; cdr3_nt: TGTGCCAGCAGCCCGTGGGCCTACGAGCAGTACTTC; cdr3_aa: CASSPWAYEQYF
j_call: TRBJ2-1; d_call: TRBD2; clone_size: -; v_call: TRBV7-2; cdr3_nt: TGTGCCAGCAGTAGTAAATCTCCTAGCGGAAGCTCCTACAATGAGCAGTTCTTC; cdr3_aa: CASSSKSPSGSSYNEQFF
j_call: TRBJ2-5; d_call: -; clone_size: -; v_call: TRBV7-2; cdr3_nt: TGTGCCAGCAGCTCCGACAGGTTAGAGACCCAGTACTTC; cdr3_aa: CASSSDRLETQYF
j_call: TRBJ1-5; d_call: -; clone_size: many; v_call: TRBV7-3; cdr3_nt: TGTGCCAGCAGCTTATCAGGGGTCAGCAATCAGCCCCAGCATTTT; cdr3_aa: CASSLSGVSNQPQHF
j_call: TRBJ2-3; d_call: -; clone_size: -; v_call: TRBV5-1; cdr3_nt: TGCGCCAGCATGATGGCAGGGGCAGATACGCAGTATTTT; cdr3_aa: CASMMAGADTQYF
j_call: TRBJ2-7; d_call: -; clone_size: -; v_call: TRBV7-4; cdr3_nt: TGTGCCAGCAGCTTACCCGGCTACGAGCAGTACTTC; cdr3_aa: CASSLPGYEQYF
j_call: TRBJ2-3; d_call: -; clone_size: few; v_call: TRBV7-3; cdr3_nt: TGTGCCAGCAGCTTAGGTCATCAACTAGGCTTGGATACGCAGTATTTT; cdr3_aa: CASSLGHQLGLDTQYF
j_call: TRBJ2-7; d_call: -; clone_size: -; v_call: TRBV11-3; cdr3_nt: TGTGCCAGCAGTTACGTAGCGGTAAGCTCCTACGAGCAGTACTTC; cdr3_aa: CASSYVAVSSYEQYF
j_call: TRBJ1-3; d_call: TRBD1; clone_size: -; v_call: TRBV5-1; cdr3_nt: TGCGCCAGCAGCTATGGACAGGCCGGCTCTGGAAACACCATATATTTT; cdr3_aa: CASSYGQAGSGNTIYF
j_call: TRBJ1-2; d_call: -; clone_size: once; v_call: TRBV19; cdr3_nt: TGTGCCAGTGATAACGAAGGGGGTTATGGCTACACCTTC; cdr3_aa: CASDNEGGYGYTF